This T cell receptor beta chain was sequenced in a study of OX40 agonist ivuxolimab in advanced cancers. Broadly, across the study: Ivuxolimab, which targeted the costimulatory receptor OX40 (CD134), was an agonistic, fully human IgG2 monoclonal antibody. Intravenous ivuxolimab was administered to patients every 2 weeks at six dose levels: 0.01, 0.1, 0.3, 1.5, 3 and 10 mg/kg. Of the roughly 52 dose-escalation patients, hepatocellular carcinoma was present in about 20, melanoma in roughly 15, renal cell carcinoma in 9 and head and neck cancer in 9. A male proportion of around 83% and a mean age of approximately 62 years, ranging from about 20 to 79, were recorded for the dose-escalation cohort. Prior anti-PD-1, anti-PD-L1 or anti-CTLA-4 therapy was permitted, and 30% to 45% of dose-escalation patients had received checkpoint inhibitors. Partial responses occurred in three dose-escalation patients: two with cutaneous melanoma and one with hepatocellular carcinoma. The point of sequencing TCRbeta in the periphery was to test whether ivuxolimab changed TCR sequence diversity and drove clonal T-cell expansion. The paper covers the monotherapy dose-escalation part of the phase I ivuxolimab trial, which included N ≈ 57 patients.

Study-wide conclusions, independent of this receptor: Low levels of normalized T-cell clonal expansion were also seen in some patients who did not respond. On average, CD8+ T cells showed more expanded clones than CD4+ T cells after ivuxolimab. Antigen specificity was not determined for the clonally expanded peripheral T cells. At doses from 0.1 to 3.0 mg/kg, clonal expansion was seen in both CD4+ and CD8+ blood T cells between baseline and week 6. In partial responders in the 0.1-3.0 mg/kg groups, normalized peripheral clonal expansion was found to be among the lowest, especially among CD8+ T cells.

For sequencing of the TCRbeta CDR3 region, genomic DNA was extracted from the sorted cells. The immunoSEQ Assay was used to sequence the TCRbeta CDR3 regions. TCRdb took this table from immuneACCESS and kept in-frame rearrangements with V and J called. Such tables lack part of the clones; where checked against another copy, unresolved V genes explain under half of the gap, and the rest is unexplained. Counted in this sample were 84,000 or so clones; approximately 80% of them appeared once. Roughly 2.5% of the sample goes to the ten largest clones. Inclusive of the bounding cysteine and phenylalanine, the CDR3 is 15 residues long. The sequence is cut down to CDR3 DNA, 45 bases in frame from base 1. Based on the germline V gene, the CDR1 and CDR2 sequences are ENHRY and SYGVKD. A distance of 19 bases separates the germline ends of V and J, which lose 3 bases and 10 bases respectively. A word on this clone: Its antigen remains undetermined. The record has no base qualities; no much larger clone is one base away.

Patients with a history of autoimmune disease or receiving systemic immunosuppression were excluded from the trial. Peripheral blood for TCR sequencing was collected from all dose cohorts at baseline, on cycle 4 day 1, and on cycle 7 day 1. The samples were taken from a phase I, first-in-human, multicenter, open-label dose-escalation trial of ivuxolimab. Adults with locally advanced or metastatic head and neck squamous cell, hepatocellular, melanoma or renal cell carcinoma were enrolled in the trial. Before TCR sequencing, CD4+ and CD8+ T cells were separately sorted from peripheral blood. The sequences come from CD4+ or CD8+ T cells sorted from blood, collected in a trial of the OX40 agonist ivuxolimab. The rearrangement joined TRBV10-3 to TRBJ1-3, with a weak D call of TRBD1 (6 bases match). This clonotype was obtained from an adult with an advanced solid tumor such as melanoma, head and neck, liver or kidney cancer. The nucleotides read TGTGCCATCAGTGACCCTACTCTCGGGCAGGGGACCATATATTTT. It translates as CAISDPTLGQGTIYF.